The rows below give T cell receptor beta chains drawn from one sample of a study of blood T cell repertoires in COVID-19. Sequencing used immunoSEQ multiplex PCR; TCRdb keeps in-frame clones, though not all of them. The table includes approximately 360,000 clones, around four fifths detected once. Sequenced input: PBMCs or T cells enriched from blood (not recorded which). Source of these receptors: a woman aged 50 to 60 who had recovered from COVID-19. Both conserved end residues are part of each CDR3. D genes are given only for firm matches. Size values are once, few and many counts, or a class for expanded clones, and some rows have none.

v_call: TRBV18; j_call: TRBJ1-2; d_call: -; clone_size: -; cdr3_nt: TGTGCCAGCTCACCACTTCCCAGGGAGGATGGCTACACCTTC; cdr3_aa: CASSPLPREDGYTF
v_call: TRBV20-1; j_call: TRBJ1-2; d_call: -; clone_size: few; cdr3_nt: TGCAGTGCTAGATGGGGCCATGGCTACACCTTC; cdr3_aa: CSARWGHGYTF
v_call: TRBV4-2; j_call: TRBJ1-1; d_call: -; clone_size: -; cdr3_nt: TGTGCCAGCAGCCAAACGGGATTTGAAGCTTTCTTT; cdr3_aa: CASSQTGFEAFF
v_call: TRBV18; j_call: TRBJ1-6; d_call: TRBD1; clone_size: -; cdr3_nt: TGTGCCAGCTCGAACACAGGGGGGAATTCACCCCTCCACTTT; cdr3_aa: CASSNTGGNSPLHF
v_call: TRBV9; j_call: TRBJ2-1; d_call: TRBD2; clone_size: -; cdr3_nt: TGTGCCAGCAGCGGACCCAGCGGGAGGGGCCCCTACAATGAGCAGTTCTTC; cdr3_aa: CASSGPSGRGPYNEQFF
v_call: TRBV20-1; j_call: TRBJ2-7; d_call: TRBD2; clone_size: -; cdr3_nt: TGCAGTGCTAGTACTAGCGCGAGCTCCTACGAGCAGTACTTC; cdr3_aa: CSASTSASSYEQYF
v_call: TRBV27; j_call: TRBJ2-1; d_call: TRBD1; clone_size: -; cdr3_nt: TGTGCCAGCAGCCCCGGACAGGTGTCAGGTGAGCAGTTCTTC; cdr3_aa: CASSPGQVSGEQFF
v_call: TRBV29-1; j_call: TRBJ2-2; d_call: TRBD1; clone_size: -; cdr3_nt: TGCAGCATCCGGGACAGGGACACCGGGGAGCTGTTTTTT; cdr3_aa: CSIRDRDTGELFF
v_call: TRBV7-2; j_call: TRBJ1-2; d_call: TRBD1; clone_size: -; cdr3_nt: TGTGCCAGCAGCCCGGCGGGACAGGGGGCGACGAACTATGGCTACACCTTC; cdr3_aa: CASSPAGQGATNYGYTF
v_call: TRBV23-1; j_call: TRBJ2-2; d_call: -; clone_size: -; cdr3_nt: TGCGCCAGCGGACCTAGCTTGTTCGGGGCCCAGGGGTACACCGGGGAGCTGTTTTTT; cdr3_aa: CASGPSLFGAQGYTGELFF
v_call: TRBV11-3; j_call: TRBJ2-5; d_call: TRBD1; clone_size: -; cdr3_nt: TGTGCCAGCAGCCGTCCGGGACAGCTTCAAGAGACCCAGTACTTC; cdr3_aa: CASSRPGQLQETQYF
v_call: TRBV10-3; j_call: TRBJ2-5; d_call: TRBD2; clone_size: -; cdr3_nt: TGTGCCATCAGTGAGTCAGCGGGGTCTAGACAAGAGACCCAGTACTTC; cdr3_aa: CAISESAGSRQETQYF
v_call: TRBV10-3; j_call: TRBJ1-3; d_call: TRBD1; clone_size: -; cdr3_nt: TGTGCCATCAGTGAACAGGGGTTTGGAAACACCATATATTTT; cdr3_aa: CAISEQGFGNTIYF
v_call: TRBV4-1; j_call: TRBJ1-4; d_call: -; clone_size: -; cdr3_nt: TGCGCCAGCAGCCAAGACGGGGGGCTGGGAACTAATGAAAAACTGTTTTTT; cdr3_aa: CASSQDGGLGTNEKLFF
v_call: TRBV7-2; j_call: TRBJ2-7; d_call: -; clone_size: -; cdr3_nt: TGTGCCAGCAGGCCCCCCGGACAGAGCTACGAGCAGTACTTC; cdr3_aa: CASRPPGQSYEQYF
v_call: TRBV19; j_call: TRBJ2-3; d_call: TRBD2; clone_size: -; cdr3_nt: TGTGCCAGTAGTGGAAGGACTAGCGGGAGGCTCCGTTCAGATACGCAGTATTTT; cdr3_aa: CASSGRTSGRLRSDTQYF
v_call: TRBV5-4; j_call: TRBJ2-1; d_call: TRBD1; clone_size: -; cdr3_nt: TGTGCCAGCAGCTTGGACAGGGGTCAGGATGAGCAGTTCTTC; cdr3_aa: CASSLDRGQDEQFF
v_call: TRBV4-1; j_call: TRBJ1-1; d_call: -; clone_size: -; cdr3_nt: TGCGCCAGCAGCCAAGGACAGTTCGGAACTGAAGCTTTCTTT; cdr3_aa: CASSQGQFGTEAFF
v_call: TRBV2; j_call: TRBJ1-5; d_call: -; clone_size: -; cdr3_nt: TGTGCCAGCAGCCGGGACTCCCCTAATCAGCCCCAGCATTTT; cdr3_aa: CASSRDSPNQPQHF
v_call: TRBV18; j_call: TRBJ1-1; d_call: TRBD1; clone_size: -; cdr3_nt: TGTGCCAGCTCACCTAGTGCCGGGACAGGGAGGGCTTTCTTT; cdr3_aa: CASSPSAGTGRAFF
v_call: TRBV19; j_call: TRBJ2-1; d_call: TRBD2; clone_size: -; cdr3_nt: TGTGCCACCAGGATTAATAGCGGGAGGGTATACAATGAGCAGTTCTTC; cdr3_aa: CATRINSGRVYNEQFF
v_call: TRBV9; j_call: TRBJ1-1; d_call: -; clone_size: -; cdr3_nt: TGTGCCAGCAGCCTCCCCGGGAACACTGAAGCTTTCTTT; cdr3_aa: CASSLPGNTEAFF
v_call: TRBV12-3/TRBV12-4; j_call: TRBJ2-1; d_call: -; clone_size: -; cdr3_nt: TGTGCCAGCAGTTCCCGGTTCAATGAGCAGTTCTTC; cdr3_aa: CASSSRFNEQFF
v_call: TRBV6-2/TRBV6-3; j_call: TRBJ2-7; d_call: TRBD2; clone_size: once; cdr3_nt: TGTGCCAGCAGTAAAAGCGGGATATCCTACGAGCAGTACTTC; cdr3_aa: CASSKSGISYEQYF
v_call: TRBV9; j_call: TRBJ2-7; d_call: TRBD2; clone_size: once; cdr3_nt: TGTGCCAGCAGCCCAACAGCGGGAGGGGCCTACGAGCAGTACTTC; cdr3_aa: CASSPTAGGAYEQYF
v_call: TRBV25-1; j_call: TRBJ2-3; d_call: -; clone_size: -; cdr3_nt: TGTGCCAGCAGTGAAGGAGGGGCGGGTACAGATACGCAGTATTTT; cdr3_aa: CASSEGGAGTDTQYF
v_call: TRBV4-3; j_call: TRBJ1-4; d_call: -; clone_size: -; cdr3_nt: TGCGCCAGCAGCCAAACAGCAACTAATGAAAAACTGTTTTTT; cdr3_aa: CASSQTATNEKLFF
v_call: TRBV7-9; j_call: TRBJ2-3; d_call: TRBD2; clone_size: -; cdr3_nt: TGTGCCAGCAGCCCCGGGACTAGTTATACAGATACGCAGTATTTT; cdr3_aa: CASSPGTSYTDTQYF
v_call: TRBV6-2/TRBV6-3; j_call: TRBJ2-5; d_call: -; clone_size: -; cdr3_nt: TGTGCCAGCAGTCCGGGAACCGGAGAGACCCAGTACTTC; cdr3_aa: CASSPGTGETQYF
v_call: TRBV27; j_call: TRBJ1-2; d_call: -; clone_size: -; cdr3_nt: TGTGCCAGCAGTTTAAGAGCCGGTGTCGAAGCTAACTATGGCTACACCTTC; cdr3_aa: CASSLRAGVEANYGYTF
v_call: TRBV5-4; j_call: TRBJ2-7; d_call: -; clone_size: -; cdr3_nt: TGTGCCAGCAGCTGGGACACCTTCTCCTACGAGCAGTACTTC; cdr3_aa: CASSWDTFSYEQYF
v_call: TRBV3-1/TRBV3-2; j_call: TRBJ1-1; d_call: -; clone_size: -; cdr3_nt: TGTGCCAGCAGCCAACCTAGCACTGAAGCTTTCTTT; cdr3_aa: CASSQPSTEAFF
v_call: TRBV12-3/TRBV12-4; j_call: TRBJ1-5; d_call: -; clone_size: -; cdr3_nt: TGTGCCAGCAGCGCGAACGGTCAGCCCCAGCATTTT; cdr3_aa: CASSANGQPQHF
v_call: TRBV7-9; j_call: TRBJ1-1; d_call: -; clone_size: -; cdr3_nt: TGTGCCAGCTCTCTAGGGTCGGGCGGGTGGAACACTGAAGCTTTCTTT; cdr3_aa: CASSLGSGGWNTEAFF
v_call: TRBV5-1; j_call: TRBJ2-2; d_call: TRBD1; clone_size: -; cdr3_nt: TGCGCCAGCAGGCCAGGGACAGGGAACACCGGGGAGCTGTTTTTT; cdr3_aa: CASRPGTGNTGELFF
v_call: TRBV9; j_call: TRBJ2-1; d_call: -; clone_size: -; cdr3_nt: TGTGCCAGCAGCCCGGGACAAACCTACAATGAGCAGTTCTTC; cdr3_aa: CASSPGQTYNEQFF
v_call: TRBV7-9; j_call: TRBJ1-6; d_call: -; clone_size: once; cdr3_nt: TGTGCCAGCAGCTGGCTAGAATCACCCCTCCACTTT; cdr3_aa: CASSWLESPLHF
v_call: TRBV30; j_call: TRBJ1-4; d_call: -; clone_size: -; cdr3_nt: TGTGCCCTCGGACTTTTGGCAACTAATGAAAAACTGTTTTTT; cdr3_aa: CALGLLATNEKLFF
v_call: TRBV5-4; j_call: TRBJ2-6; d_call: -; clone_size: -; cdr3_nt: TGTGCCAGCAGCTTTCCGAGACTCTCTGGGGCCAACGTCCTGACTTTC; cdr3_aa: CASSFPRLSGANVLTF
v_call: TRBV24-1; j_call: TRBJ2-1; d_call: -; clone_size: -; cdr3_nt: TGTGCCACCAGTGATTTGCGTCATGAGCAGTTCTTC; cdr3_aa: CATSDLRHEQFF
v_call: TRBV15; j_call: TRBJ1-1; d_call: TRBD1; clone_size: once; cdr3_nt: TGTGCCACCAGCAGAGACAGGGGGAGTGAAGCTTTCTTT; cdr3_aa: CATSRDRGSEAFF
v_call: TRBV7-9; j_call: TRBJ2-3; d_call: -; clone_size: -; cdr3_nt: TGTGCCAGCAGCTCAGTGGTTAATACGCAGTATTTT; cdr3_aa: CASSSVVNTQYF
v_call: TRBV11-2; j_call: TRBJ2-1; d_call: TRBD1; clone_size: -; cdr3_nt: TGTGCCAGCAGCTTCCGGGACAGAGGAATGGGCGATGAGCAGTTCTTC; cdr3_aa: CASSFRDRGMGDEQFF
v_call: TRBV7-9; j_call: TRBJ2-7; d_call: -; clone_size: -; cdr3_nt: TGTGCCAGCAGCTTACCGGGGGGCACCTACGAGCAGTACTTC; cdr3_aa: CASSLPGGTYEQYF
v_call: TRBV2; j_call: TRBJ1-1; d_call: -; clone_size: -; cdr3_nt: TGTGCCAGCAGTGAGCAGATTCCTGAAGCTTTCTTT; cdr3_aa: CASSEQIPEAFF
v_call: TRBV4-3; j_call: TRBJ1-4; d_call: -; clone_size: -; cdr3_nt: TGCGCCAGCAGCCAAGAGGGCCCTGAAAAACTGTTTTTT; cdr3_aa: CASSQEGPEKLFF
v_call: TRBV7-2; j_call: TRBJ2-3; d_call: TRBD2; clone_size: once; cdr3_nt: TGTGCCAGCAGCATCCTAGGTAGCGGGAGTGGAGATACGCAGTATTTT; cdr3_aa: CASSILGSGSGDTQYF
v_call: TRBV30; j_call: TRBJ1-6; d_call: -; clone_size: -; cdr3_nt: TGTGCCGGAGAGGGACTCTCCAATTCACCCCTCCACTTT; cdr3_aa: CAGEGLSNSPLHF